These 10 T cell receptor beta chains were sequenced from one sample in a study of blood T cell repertoires in COVID-19 (dated by TCRdb to about 2020). To prepare the library, the immunoSEQ multiplex PCR assay was applied. This immuneACCESS table, as held by TCRdb, lists in-frame sequences with V and J called but not all clones. Of the missing ones, under half trace to an unresolved V gene in checked studies; the others have no known cause. The table for this sample lists about 20,000 clones; 70% to 80% of them were counted only once. Around three fifths of the sample is held by the ten biggest clonotypes. The sequencing sample was made of peripheral blood. Receptors were obtained from a man at least 80 years old with acute or convalescent COVID-19.

This chain joins TRBV18 and TRBJ2-5, with 7 bases aligning to TRBD1. Trimming took 2 bases from V and 0 from J; bases not matched to a gene: 6. The germline V gene encodes CDR1 KGHSH and CDR2 LQKENI. The CDR3 has 16 amino acids. CDR3 DNA: TGTGCCAGCTCACCAGGGGACAGAGTGTACCAAGAGACCCAGTACTTC. Amino acids: CASSPGDRVYQETQYF.

This clone was seen only a few times. The rearrangement joins TRBV5-1 to TRBJ1-2; 10 bases align to TRBD1. The CDR3 runs to 14 residues. Germline V gives CDR1 SGHRS, CDR2 YFSETQ. Trimming at V came to 4 bases and at J to 6 bases, leaving 6 bases not matched to a gene. DNA of the CDR3: TGCGCCAGCAGCGTGACCGGGACAGGGGATGGCTACACCTTC. Translation gives CASSVTGTGDGYTF.

The sample holds one count of this clone. V usage is TRBV7-9 and J usage is TRBJ1-2, with 12 positions matching TRBD1. Trimming cost V 3 bases and J 6 bases; bases outside gene matches: 8. The CDR3 is 16 residues long. Germline CDR1 SEHNR, CDR2 FQNEAQ (reference sequence). CDR3 bases: TGTGCCAGCAGCTTGGAAGGGGACAGGGGGCTTCATGGCTACACCTTC. Protein product: CASSLEGDRGLHGYTF.

The V and J genes are TRBV27 and TRBJ1-3, with 9 bases aligning to TRBD1. Germline-derived CDR1 and CDR2 are MNHEY and SMNVEV (reference sequence). The CDR3 has 16 residues. Trimming removed 5 bases from V and 1 base from J; junction bases left unmatched: 6. CDR3 residues: CASSMTGGSSGNTIYF. In nucleotides, the CDR3 is TGTGCCAGCAGTATGACAGGGGGGTCATCTGGAAACACCATATATTTT.

The chain uses TRBV7-3 and TRBJ1-1; D is unresolved. Between the trimmed V and J ends, which lost 5 bases and 4 bases, there was a span of 14 bases. CDR1 and CDR2 (germline): SGHTA, FQGTGA. CDR3 length: 14 residues. CDR3 region: CASSELGVLTEAFF. The CDR3 bases are TGTGCCAGCAGCGAACTGGGAGTCCTCACTGAAGCTTTCTTT.

This clone was counted only a few times. The chain has TRBV15 and TRBJ2-3; 8 nucleotides agree with TRBD2. This CDR3 is 15 amino acids long. Trimming at V came to 0 bases and at J to 3 bases, leaving 2 bases not matched to a gene. In germline, CDR1 is LNHNV, CDR2 YYDKDF (reference sequence). CDR3 nucleotides: TGTGCCACCAGCAGAGACAGCGGGAGTACAGATACGCAGTATTTT. This sequence encodes CATSRDSGSTDTQYF.

The chain is built from TRBV10-3 and TRBJ2-1; TRBD2 matches 7 bases. This CDR3 has 13 residues. Germline lookup yields CDR1 ENHRY and CDR2 SYGVKD. The junction had 3 bases not matched to a gene; V was cut back by 7 bases and J by 3 bases. CDR3 amino acids: CAINGDYYNEQFF. The CDR3, as DNA: TGTGCCATCAACGGGGACTACTACAATGAGCAGTTCTTC.

This chain uses TRBV6-6 with TRBJ1-2; unclear D gene. This CDR3 is 14 amino acids long. Germline-derived CDR1 and CDR2 are MNHNY and SVGAGI (reference sequence). V lost 7 bases and J 5 bases, leaving 17 bases between the germline ends. For the CDR3, the DNA is TGTGCCAGCACCTATGGTGAGGGTGGATATGGCTACACCTTC. Residues: CASTYGEGGYGYTF.

This clone is a singleton in its sample. The rearrangement links TRBV5-1 to TRBJ2-1, with 11 bases aligning to TRBD2. Germline CDR1 is SGHRS and CDR2 is YFSETQ. The CDR3 is made up of 15 amino acids. J was trimmed by 6 bases and V by 1 base; bases with no gene match: 3. CDR3 in amino acids: CASSLIAGGANEQFF. CDR3 bases: TGCGCCAGCAGCTTGATAGCGGGAGGGGCCAATGAGCAGTTCTTC.

CDR3 bases: TGTGCCAGCAGCTACCGGACAGACAATGAGCAGTTCTTC. Translated: CASSYRTDNEQFF. This sequence joins TRBV7-2 and TRBJ2-1; D possibly corresponds to TRBD1 (6 bases). This CDR3 region has 13 residues. Trimming removed 4 bases from V and 5 bases from J, with 9 bases in between. Per germline, CDR1 SGHTA and CDR2 FQGNSA.